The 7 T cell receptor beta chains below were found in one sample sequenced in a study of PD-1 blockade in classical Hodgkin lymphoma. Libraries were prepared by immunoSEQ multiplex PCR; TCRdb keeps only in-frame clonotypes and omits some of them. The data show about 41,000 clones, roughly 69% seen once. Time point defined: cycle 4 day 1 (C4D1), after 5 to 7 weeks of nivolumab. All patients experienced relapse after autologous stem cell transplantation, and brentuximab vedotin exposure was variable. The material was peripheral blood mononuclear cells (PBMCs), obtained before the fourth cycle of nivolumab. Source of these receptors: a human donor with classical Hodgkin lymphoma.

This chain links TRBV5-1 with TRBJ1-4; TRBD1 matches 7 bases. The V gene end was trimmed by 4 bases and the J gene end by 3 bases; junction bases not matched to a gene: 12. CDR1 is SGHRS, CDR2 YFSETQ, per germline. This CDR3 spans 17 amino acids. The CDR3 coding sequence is TGCGCCAGCAGCCTGGAGGGGGCTCGCAGGGCTAATGAAAAACTGTTTTTT. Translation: CASSLEGARRANEKLFF. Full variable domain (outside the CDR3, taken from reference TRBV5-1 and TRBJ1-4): KAGVTQTPRYLIKTRGQQVTLSCSPISGHRSVSWYQQTPGQGLQFLFEYFSETQRNKGNFPGRFSGRQFSNSRSEMNVSTLELGDSALYLCASSLEGARRANEKLFFGSGTQLSVL.

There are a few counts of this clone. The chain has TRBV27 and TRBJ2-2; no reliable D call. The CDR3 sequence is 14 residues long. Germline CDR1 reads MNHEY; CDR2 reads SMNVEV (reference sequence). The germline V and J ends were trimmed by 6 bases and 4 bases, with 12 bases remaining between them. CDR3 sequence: CASSPYDSTGELFF. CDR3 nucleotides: TGTGCCAGCAGCCCCTACGACTCCACCGGGGAGCTGTTTTTT.

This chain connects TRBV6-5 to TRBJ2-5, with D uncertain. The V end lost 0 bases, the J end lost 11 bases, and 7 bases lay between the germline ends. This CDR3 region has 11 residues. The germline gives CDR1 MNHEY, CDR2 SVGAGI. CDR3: CASSYSVGQYF. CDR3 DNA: TGTGCCAGCAGTTACTCGGTGGGACAGTACTTC.

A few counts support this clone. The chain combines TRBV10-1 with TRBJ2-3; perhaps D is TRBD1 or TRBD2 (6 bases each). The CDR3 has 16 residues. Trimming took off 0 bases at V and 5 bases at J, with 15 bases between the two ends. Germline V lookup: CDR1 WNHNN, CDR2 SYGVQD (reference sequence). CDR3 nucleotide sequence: TGCGCCAGCAGTGAGTCGGGCAGGGGCGGGGAAGATACGCAGTATTTT. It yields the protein CASSESGRGGEDTQYF.

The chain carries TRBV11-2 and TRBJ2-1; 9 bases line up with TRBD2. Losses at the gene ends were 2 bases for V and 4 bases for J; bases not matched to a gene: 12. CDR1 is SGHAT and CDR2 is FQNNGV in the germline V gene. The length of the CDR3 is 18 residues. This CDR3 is CASSLTAGGTSRYNEQFF. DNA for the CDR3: TGTGCCAGCAGCTTAACCGCCGGGGGGACTAGCAGGTACAATGAGCAGTTCTTC.

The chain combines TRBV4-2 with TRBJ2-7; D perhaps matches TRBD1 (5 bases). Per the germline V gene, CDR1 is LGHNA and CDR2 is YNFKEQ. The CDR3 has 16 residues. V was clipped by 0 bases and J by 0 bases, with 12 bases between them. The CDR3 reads CASSQEPQGSSYEQYF. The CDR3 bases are TGTGCCAGCAGCCAAGAACCCCAGGGAAGCTCCTACGAGCAGTACTTC.

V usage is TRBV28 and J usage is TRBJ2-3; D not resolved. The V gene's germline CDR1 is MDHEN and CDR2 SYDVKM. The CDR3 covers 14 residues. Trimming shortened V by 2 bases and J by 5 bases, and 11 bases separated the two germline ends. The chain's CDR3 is CASSLAGVGDTQYF. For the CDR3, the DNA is TGTGCCAGCAGTTTAGCTGGGGTTGGAGATACGCAGTATTTT. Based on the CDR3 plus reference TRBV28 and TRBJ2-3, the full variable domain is DVKVTQSSRYLVKRTGEKVFLECVQDMDHENMFWYRQDPGLGLRLIYFSYDVKMKEKGDIPEGYSVSREKKERFSLILESASTNQTSMYLCASSLAGVGDTQYFGPGTRLTVL.